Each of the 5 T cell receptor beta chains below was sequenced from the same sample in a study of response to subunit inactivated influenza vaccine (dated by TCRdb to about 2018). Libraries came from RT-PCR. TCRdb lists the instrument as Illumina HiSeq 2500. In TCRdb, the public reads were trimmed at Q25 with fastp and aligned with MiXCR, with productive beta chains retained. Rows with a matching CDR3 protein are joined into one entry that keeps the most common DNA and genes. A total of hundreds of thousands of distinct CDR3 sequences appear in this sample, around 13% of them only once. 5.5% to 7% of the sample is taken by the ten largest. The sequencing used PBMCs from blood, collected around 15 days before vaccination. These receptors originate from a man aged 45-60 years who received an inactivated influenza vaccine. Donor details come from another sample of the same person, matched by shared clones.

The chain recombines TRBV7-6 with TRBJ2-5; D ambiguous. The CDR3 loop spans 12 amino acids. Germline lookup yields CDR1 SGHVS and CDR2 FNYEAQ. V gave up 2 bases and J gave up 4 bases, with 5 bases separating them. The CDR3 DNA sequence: TGTGCCAGCAGCTTATGGAGAGAGACCCAGTACTTC. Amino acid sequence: CASSLWRETQYF.

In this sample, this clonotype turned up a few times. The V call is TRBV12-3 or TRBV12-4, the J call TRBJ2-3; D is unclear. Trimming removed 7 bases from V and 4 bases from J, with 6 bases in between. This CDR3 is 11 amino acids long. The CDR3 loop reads CASTRADTQYF. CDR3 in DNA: TGTGCCAGCACAAGGGCAGATACGCAGTATTTT.

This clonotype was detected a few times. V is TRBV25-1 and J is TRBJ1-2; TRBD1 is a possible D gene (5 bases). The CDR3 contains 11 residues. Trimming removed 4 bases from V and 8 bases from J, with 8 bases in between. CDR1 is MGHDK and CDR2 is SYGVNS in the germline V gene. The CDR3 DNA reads TGTGCCAGCAGTGGGGGGAGAGGCTACACCTTC. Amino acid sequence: CASSGGRGYTF.

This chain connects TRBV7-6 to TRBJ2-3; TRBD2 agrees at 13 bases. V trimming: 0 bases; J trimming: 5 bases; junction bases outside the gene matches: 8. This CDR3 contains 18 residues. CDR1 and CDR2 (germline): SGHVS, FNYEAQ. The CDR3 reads CASSLASPGLAGKDTQYF. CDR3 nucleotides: TGTGCCAGCAGCTTAGCCTCCCCGGGACTAGCGGGAAAAGATACGCAGTATTTT. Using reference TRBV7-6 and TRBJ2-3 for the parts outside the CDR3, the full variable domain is GAGVSQSPRYKVTKRGQDVALRCDPISGHVSLYWYRQALGQGPEFLTYFNYEAQQDKSGLPNDRFSAERPEGSISTLTIQRTEQRDSAMYRCASSLASPGLAGKDTQYFGPGTRLTVL.

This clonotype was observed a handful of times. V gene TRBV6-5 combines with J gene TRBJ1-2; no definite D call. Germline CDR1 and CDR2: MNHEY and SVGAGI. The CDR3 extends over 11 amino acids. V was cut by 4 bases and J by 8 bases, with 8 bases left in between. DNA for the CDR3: TGTGCCAGCAGTTCCCCCTGGGGCTACACCTTC. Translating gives CASSSPWGYTF.